A selection of T cell receptor beta chains follows, all from one sample in a study of shared clonotypes between healthy human individuals. The method was immunoSEQ multiplex PCR; TCRdb's version includes in-frame clones alone and lacks a portion of them. Of a few million clones listed, less than 95% are singletons. Sequenced input: naive CD4+ T cells from PBMCs. The receptor set was obtained from a man between 18 and 29 years old in good health. Some clones in this sample may be carry-over from other donors' samples. Each CDR3 is given with its conserved first and last residue. Fields, in order: J gene, D gene, clone size, V gene, CDR3 DNA, CDR3 protein. D genes are given only for firm matches. Rows give clone size only sometimes, using once, few, many, or a class for an expanded clone.

>TRBJ1-2|TRBD1|-|TRBV27
TGTGCCAGCAGTCTTACTCAGGGGGAGGTCTATGGCTACACCTTC
CASSLTQGEVYGYTF
>TRBJ1-2|TRBD1|-|TRBV7-9
TGTGCCAGCAGCTTTGGGACAGGGAGACTAAACTATGGCTACACCTTC
CASSFGTGRLNYGYTF
>TRBJ1-4|TRBD1|once|TRBV9
TGTGCCAGCAGCGAGGGGTTGTGGACAGGGGCAGGGGAAAAACTGTTTTTT
CASSEGLWTGAGEKLFF
>TRBJ2-3|-|-|TRBV28
TGTGCCAGCAGTTTACGGGGAGGAGGGACAGATACGCAGTATTTT
CASSLRGGGTDTQYF
>TRBJ2-1|TRBD2|-|TRBV19
TGTGCCAGTAGTCCACACATGGGGGGACTAGTAGATGAGCAGTTCTTC
CASSPHMGGLVDEQFF
>TRBJ2-3|TRBD1|-|TRBV5-1
TGCGCCAGCAGCTGGGGGGACAGGGGCACAGATACGCAGTATTTT
CASSWGDRGTDTQYF
>TRBJ2-7|-|-|TRBV27
TGTGCCAGCAGTGGCTCAAGCTCCTACGAGCAGTACTTC
CASSGSSSYEQYF
>TRBJ1-5|-|-|TRBV18
TGTGCCAGCTCAGCTGGACAGACTAGCAATCAGCCCCAGCATTTT
CASSAGQTSNQPQHF
>TRBJ1-5|-|-|TRBV18
TGTGCCAGCTCACCACCGGGAGCAGGGGTGAATCAGCCCCAGCATTTT
CASSPPGAGVNQPQHF
>TRBJ1-2|-|few|TRBV7-9
TGTGCCAGCAGCGCCGCGACAGGAAACTATGGCTACACCTTC
CASSAATGNYGYTF
>TRBJ2-2|TRBD1|-|TRBV5-1
TGCGCCAGCAGCCCGGGACAGTACACCGGGGAGCTGTTTTTT
CASSPGQYTGELFF
>TRBJ1-4|-|-|TRBV2
TGTGCCAGCAGTGTCGTTAATGAAAAACTGTTTTTT
CASSVVNEKLFF
>TRBJ2-2|-|-|TRBV30
TGTGCCTGGGCGCGAGGGACCTCGAACACCGGGGAGCTGTTTTTT
CAWARGTSNTGELFF
>TRBJ2-2|-|-|TRBV10-3
TGTGCCATCAATGCGGGGACCGGGGAGCTGTTTTTT
CAINAGTGELFF